The TCR beta chain described here comes from a study of shared clonotypes between healthy human individuals. Study summary: Donors, aged 18 to 49, were a couple of women and three men.

Study outcomes and limitations: Only blood samples were collected, and tissue repertoires likely differ.

Generated by immunoSEQ multiplex PCR, the TCRdb table keeps only in-frame clones and is missing some. The sample has around 2.1 million clones, approximately 94% seen once. Naive CD8 cells, CD45RO-negative and positively selected for CCR7, excluded terminally differentiated effector memory CD45RA+ cells. The healthy adult donors were HIV-negative and reported no recent acute infections or vaccinations. Details on this clone: As yet, its antigen is unknown.

Sequenced input: naive CD8+ T cells from PBMCs. The sequence was collected from a man aged 18 to 35 in good health. Some clones in this sample may be carry-over from other donors' samples.

DNA for the CDR3: TGTGCCAGCAGCTTGGGATTGGGTGAAGCTTTCTTT. This codes for CASSLGLGEAFF. The chain carries TRBV5-6 and TRBJ1-1; D remains unclear. Germline V lookup: CDR1 SGHDT, CDR2 YYEEEE. Trimming removed 0 bases at V and 7 bases at J, with 7 bases between. The length of the CDR3 is 12 residues.